Listed here are 14 T cell receptor beta chains from one sample, sequenced in a study of graft-versus-host responses after intestinal transplantation. Assay used: immunoSEQ multiplex PCR; TCRdb lists only in-frame clones, some missing. The table has some 100,000 clones, 85% to 95% seen once. For these receptors, no antigen is known. Sequenced material: unstimulated CD8+ T cells sorted from spleen or lymph node cells, taken before transplant. Every receptor here comes from a human donor who was the organ donor for an intestinal transplant.

The chain links TRBV27 to TRBJ1-3; TRBD1 aligns across 12 bases. J was trimmed by 3 bases and V by 5 bases; bases with no gene match: 20. CDR1 is MNHEY and CDR2 is SMNVEV in the germline V gene (reference sequence). There are 21 residues in the CDR3. The CDR3 sequence: CASSQHPPGQGARYGGNTIYF. The CDR3 nucleotides read TGTGCCAGCAGTCAGCACCCCCCGGGACAGGGGGCGCGGTACGGTGGAAACACCATATATTTT.

The CDR3 is CASSEGAGSGELFF. The CDR3 region has the DNA TGTGCCAGCAGCGAGGGAGCGGGGTCCGGGGAGCTGTTTTTT. The chain recombines TRBV7-3 with TRBJ2-2; 7 positions agree with TRBD2. With 5 bases clipped from V and 6 bases from J, the junction kept 6 bases outside the gene matches. This CDR3 contains 14 residues. Germline V gene lookup returns CDR1 SGHTA and CDR2 FQGTGA.

In nucleotides, the CDR3 is TGTGCCAGCAGTGATTGGGGGGGTCTGGGAAACACCATATATTTT. Translated: CASSDWGGLGNTIYF. The chain joins TRBV6-1 to TRBJ1-3; TRBD1 is a possible D gene (5 bases). The CDR3 has 15 residues. Germline V gives CDR1 MNHNS, CDR2 SASEGT. Trimming took off 3 bases at V and 4 bases at J, with 13 bases between the two ends.

The rearrangement uses TRBV9 and TRBJ2-1; TRBD2 might be the D (5 bases). Trimming removed 3 bases at V and 3 bases at J, with 16 bases between. Germline CDR1 reads SGDLS; CDR2 reads YYNGEE. The CDR3 totals 16 residues. CDR3 sequence (DNA): TGTGCCAGCAGCGGTACCCGCCAGAGGGACTACAATGAGCAGTTCTTC. Protein sequence: CASSGTRQRDYNEQFF.

DNA for the CDR3: TGTGCCAGCTCAAACCACGGAGGGAGCCCGGGGAATGAGCAGTTCTTC. This codes for CASSNHGGSPGNEQFF. J is TRBJ2-1 and V is TRBV18, with D maybe TRBD2 (6 bases). There are 16 residues in the CDR3. Trimming removed 5 bases from V and 7 bases from J, with 21 bases in between. Per the germline V gene, CDR1 is KGHSH and CDR2 is LQKENI.

The J gene is TRBJ1-2, the V gene TRBV7-9, with D tentatively TRBD1 (5 bases). Germline V CDR1 and CDR2: SEHNR, FQNEAQ (reference sequence). Trimming took off 5 bases at V and 0 bases at J, with 13 bases between the two ends. The CDR3 is 15 amino acids. The DNA of the CDR3 is TGTGCCAGCAGCCTTTGGGGCAGGTCTAACTATGGCTACACCTTC. Protein sequence: CASSLWGRSNYGYTF.

The chain joins TRBV2 to TRBJ2-4; the match to TRBD2 covers 10 bases. Germline values: CDR1 SNHLY, CDR2 FYNNEI. The CDR3 runs 18 residues. J gave up 2 bases and V 3 bases, and 10 bases lay outside the gene matches. The CDR3 region has the DNA TGTGCCAGCAGTGATGGGTTAGCGGGAGGTTTGTCCAAAAACATTCAGTACTTC. Translation gives CASSDGLAGGLSKNIQYF.

The chain recombines TRBV10-3 with TRBJ2-5; no reliable D call. CDR1 and CDR2 from the germline V gene are ENHRY and SYGVKD. The CDR3 is 14 amino acids. The V end was cut by 0 bases, the J end by 4 bases, with 9 bases between. For the CDR3, the DNA is TGTGCCATCAGTGAGTCGTTGAAGCGAGAGACCCAGTACTTC. Its translation is CAISESLKRETQYF.

Only one count was recorded for this clone. The V call is TRBV4-1, the J call TRBJ2-3, with 7 bases lining up with TRBD2. The CDR3 is 18 residues long. V lost 0 bases to trimming and J lost 8 bases; unmatched junction nucleotides: 17. Germline V gene lookup returns CDR1 MGHRA and CDR2 YSYEKL. The CDR3 DNA follows: TGCGCCAGCAGCCAAGATCCATGGGGTAGCGGGCGGGCGATTACGCAGTATTTT. Encoded protein: CASSQDPWGSGRAITQYF.

This chain links TRBV28 with TRBJ2-7; TRBD1 matches 9 bases. CDR1 MDHEN and CDR2 SYDVKM come from the germline V gene. Trimming removed 6 bases from V and 3 bases from J; junction bases left unmatched: 6. The length of the CDR3 is 14 residues. The CDR3 DNA reads TGTGCCAGCAGCCCCACAGGGGGCGGCTACGAGCAGTACTTC. Translated: CASSPTGGGYEQYF.

V usage is TRBV15 and J usage is TRBJ2-7, with 9 bases that match TRBD1. The CDR3 runs 15 residues. Germline V gene data show CDR1 as LNHNV and CDR2 as YYDKDF (reference sequence). The ends lost 0 bases at V and 3 bases at J; junction bases unmatched: 3. The CDR3 DNA follows: TGTGCCACCAGCAGAGATAGGGGACAGGGCTACGAGCAGTACTTC. This encodes CATSRDRGQGYEQYF.

To note about this clone: Other DNA sequences from this sample encode an identical CDR3 as well. This sequence joins TRBV27 and TRBJ2-7; D not certain. The germline V gene encodes CDR1 MNHEY and CDR2 SMNVEV (reference sequence). V lost 3 bases, J lost 1 base, and 7 bases lay in between. This CDR3 comprises 13 residues. The DNA for the CDR3 is TGTGCCAGCAGTTTTGGCGGATCCTACGAGCAGTACTTC. Translated: CASSFGGSYEQYF.

J is TRBJ1-5 and V is TRBV4-1; D is possibly TRBD1 (6 bases). CDR3 length: 17 residues. CDR1 and CDR2 (germline): MGHRA, YSYEKL. Trimming removed 1 base from V and 4 bases from J, with 17 bases in between. This CDR3 is CASSQVLAGVSNQPQHF. CDR3 sequence (DNA): TGCGCCAGCAGCCAAGTTTTGGCAGGGGTCTCAAATCAGCCCCAGCATTTT.

The chain is built from TRBV18 and TRBJ2-7; D is unclear. The CDR3 is made up of 14 amino acids. Germline lookup yields CDR1 KGHSH and CDR2 LQKENI. The ends were cut back, 0 bases at V and 0 bases at J, with 6 bases in the middle. CDR3 sequence (DNA): TGTGCCAGCTCACCACCAAGTAGCTCCTACGAGCAGTACTTC. Protein product: CASSPPSSSYEQYF.